The 13 T cell receptor beta chains below were found in one sample sequenced in a study of T-cell memory formation after mild COVID-19. One entry per CDR3 protein, called by TCRdb with MiXCR from the 5' RACE reads. The table has about 360,000 distinct CDR3 sequences, under 15% seen once. Sequences were obtained from PBMCs or a T cell subset sorted from them (not recorded which). The receptor set was obtained from a man aged 18 to 30 who had mild COVID-19 (a few samples of this study predate the infection). Cell type and time point are not known.

This clonotype was recorded at least ten times. This chain joins TRBV4-3 and TRBJ2-5, with 7 nucleotides matching TRBD1. The germline CDR1 and CDR2 sequences are LGHNA and YSLEER. The CDR3 has 16 residues. V was pared by 0 bases and J by 5 bases, with 9 bases of the junction left unmatched. The CDR3 nucleotides read TGCGCCAGCAGCCAAGATATCTTAGGGGGCCGGGAGACCCAGTACTTC. It yields the protein CASSQDILGGRETQYF.

V is TRBV20-1 and J is TRBJ2-7, with D possibly TRBD2 on 7 matching bases. Deletions cut 1 base from V and 5 bases from J, with 18 bases between. Germline values: CDR1 DFQATT, CDR2 SNEGSKA (reference sequence). The CDR3 loop spans 15 amino acids. CDR3 nucleotides: TGCAGTGCTAGAGTGGCGGGGGCGATAACTAACGAGCAGTACTTC. Amino acid sequence: CSARVAGAITNEQYF.

This clonotype occurred many times. The chain is built from TRBV12-3 or TRBV12-4 and TRBJ2-2; D perhaps matches TRBD1 (5 bases). The V and J ends lost 5 bases and 7 bases respectively, with 11 bases between them. This CDR3 comprises 13 residues. The CDR3 DNA reads as TGTGCCAGCAGTCAGGGCCCAGTCGGGGAGCTGTTTTTT. It yields the protein CASSQGPVGELFF.

This clonotype was observed a handful of times. V usage is TRBV20-1 and J usage is TRBJ2-1; D is tentatively TRBD1 or TRBD2 (5 bases each). The CDR3 extends over 15 amino acids. CDR1 and CDR2 (germline): DFQATT, SNEGSKA (reference sequence). Trimming took 6 bases from V and 6 from J, leaving 21 bases between them. Here the CDR3 reads CSATKGPFGGNEQFF. The CDR3 coding sequence is TGCAGTGCCACGAAGGGACCGTTCGGTGGCAATGAGCAGTTCTTC.

This clonotype occurred a few times. The chain is built from TRBV15 and TRBJ2-4; D is possibly TRBD1 or TRBD2 (5 bases each). V was trimmed by 6 bases and J by 3 bases, leaving 18 bases between them. The CDR3 loop spans 16 amino acids. CDR1 and CDR2 (germline): LNHNV, YYDKDF (reference sequence). In DNA form, the CDR3 reads TGTGCCACCAGAGCTCGGGGACGGTGGGACAAAAACATTCAGTACTTC. It translates to CATRARGRWDKNIQYF.

The chain couples TRBV4-2 to TRBJ1-3, with a weak D call TRBD1 (5 bases). Germline CDR1 and CDR2: LGHNA and YNFKEQ. The CDR3 runs to 18 residues. V was pared by 0 bases and J by 8 bases, with 23 bases between. The CDR3 DNA reads TGTGCCAGCAGCCAAGAAATGGGCGCGGCAGGGAGGGGAGACACCATATATTTT. This sequence encodes CASSQEMGAAGRGDTIYF.

This clonotype was seen a few times. The chain uses TRBV5-6 and TRBJ1-6; no clear D. The V end was cut by 0 bases, the J end by 14 bases, with 12 bases between. Germline V gene lookup returns CDR1 SGHDT and CDR2 YYEEEE. The CDR3 has 13 amino acids. CDR3 nucleotide sequence: TGTGCCAGCAGCTTGGGACTGTTTTCCGCCCTCCACTTT. Translation gives CASSLGLFSALHF. Variable domain in full (rest from reference TRBV5-6 and TRBJ1-6): DAGVTQSPTHLIKTRGQQVTLRCSPKSGHDTVSWYQQALGQGPQFIFQYYEEEERQRGNFPDRFSGHQFPNYSSELNVNALLLGDSALYLCASSLGLFSALHFGNGTRLTVT.

Ten or more counts support this clonotype. Written as DNA, the CDR3 is TGTGCCAGCAGCTTCACAGGGGCGAACACTGAAGCTTTCTTT. Its protein product is CASSFTGANTEAFF. The V call is TRBV11-2, the J call TRBJ1-1, with 7 bases lining up with TRBD1. Germline V gives CDR1 SGHAT, CDR2 FQNNGV. Trimming at V came to 3 bases and at J to 1 base, leaving 2 bases not matched to a gene. This CDR3 is built from 14 residues.

This clonotype was seen more than once but under ten times. This rearrangement joins TRBV6-1 to TRBJ2-7, with TRBD1 identical over 7 bases. The CDR3 totals 13 residues. V lost 6 bases to trimming and J lost 2 bases; unmatched junction nucleotides: 4. Germline V gives CDR1 MNHNS, CDR2 SASEGT. The CDR3 spells CASRGQTTYEQYF. The CDR3 DNA reads as TGTGCCAGCAGGGGACAGACGACCTACGAGCAGTACTTC.

The J gene is TRBJ2-3, the V gene TRBV12-3 or TRBV12-4; 7 positions match TRBD1. With V trimmed by 6 bases and J by 7 bases, 16 bases remained unmatched. This CDR3 region has 16 residues. CDR3 sequence reads: CASRGRQGTSPYTQYF. The CDR3 nucleotides are TGTGCCAGCAGAGGGCGACAGGGAACTTCCCCCTATACGCAGTATTTT.

This clonotype was found once. The gene calls are TRBV20-1 and TRBJ2-5; D may correspond to TRBD1 or TRBD2 (5 bases each). V was trimmed by 6 bases and J by 5 bases, leaving 19 bases between them. Germline values: CDR1 DFQATT, CDR2 SNEGSKA (reference sequence). The CDR3 is made up of 14 amino acids. CDR3 bases: TGCAGTGCCTCGCCCGTGGGACGGATTGAGACCCAGTACTTC. Protein product: CSASPVGRIETQYF.

This clonotype was counted a few times. In nucleotides, the CDR3 is TGTGCCAGCAGCCAAGATCTGCTTAATTCACCCCTCCACTTT. Protein sequence: CASSQDLLNSPLHF. The chain combines TRBV4-2 with TRBJ1-6; D call uncertain. Trimming stripped 0 bases from V and 6 bases from J, with 6 bases between. This CDR3 has 14 amino acids. The germline V gene has CDR1 LGHNA and CDR2 YNFKEQ.

The chain has TRBV4-2 and TRBJ2-3, with D unresolved. Trimming stripped 1 base from V and 1 base from J, with 12 bases between. Germline V lookup: CDR1 LGHNA, CDR2 YNFKEQ. This CDR3 is 16 amino acids long. The CDR3 region has the DNA TGTGCCAGCAGCCAAGTTGGCGGTTCTGGCACAGATACGCAGTATTTT. It is translated as CASSQVGGSGTDTQYF.